The source of this T cell receptor (beta chain) is a study of blood T cell repertoires in COVID-19. On the study more broadly: There were acute and convalescent COVID-19 samples, and they came from the United States, Italy and Spain. Sources were T cells, B-cell-depleted T cells, or PBMCs; the material itself was cDNA or gDNA.

Authors' processing steps: Amplifying reference gene primers gave estimates of nucleated cell counts. Clones were sequenced by immunoSEQ multiplex PCR, and TCRdb holds only the in-frame ones, with some missing. Clone size and the V and J calls come from that table; the DNA yielded D and trimming. The sample lists around 250,000 clones, 80% to 90% occurring once. The trim removed 3 bases at V and 3 bases at J, leaving 2 bases unmatched. Per the germline V gene, CDR1 is SGHRS and CDR2 is YFSETQ. This CDR3 has 14 amino acids. The J gene is TRBJ2-2, the V gene TRBV5-1; 7 bases are a match to TRBD2. The receptor's source is an elderly man with acute or convalescent COVID-19. Sequencing was done on a sample of peripheral blood. The DNA for the CDR3 is TGCGCCAGCAGCTCTACTAGCGACACCGGGGAGCTGTTTTTT. It encodes CASSSTSDTGELFF. The complete variable domain, with remaining parts taken from reference TRBV5-1 and TRBJ2-2, reads KAGVTQTPRYLIKTRGQQVTLSCSPISGHRSVSWYQQTPGQGLQFLFEYFSETQRNKGNFPGRFSGRQFSNSRSEMNVSTLELGDSALYLCASSSTSDTGELFFGEGSRLTVL.